Listed here are 21 T cell receptor beta chains from one sample, sequenced in a study of early T cells in non-severe SARS-CoV-2 infection. MiXCR, run by TCRdb on the 5' RACE reads, gives a single entry per CDR3 protein. The repertoire holds approximately 28,000 distinct CDR3 sequences, with approximately 6% as singletons. The sequences come from whole blood, collected at baseline. The receptors shown here come from an adult who was a healthcare worker with PCR-confirmed SARS-CoV-2 infection or an uninfected control (not recorded which).

The chain combines TRBV7-9 with TRBJ2-3; 7 nucleotides agree with TRBD2. J was trimmed by 0 bases and V by 0 bases; bases with no gene match: 3. Per germline, CDR1 SEHNR and CDR2 FQNEAQ (reference sequence). This CDR3 comprises 16 residues. The DNA for the CDR3 is TGTGCCAGCAGCTTAGCCGCGGGGGTCAGCACAGATACGCAGTATTTT. Translating gives CASSLAAGVSTDTQYF.

This clonotype has a count of ten or more. The chain recombines TRBV15 with TRBJ1-6, with no clear D. V shed 0 bases and J shed 9 bases, with 18 bases lying between them. The germline V gene has CDR1 LNHNV and CDR2 YYDKDF (reference sequence). This CDR3 spans 17 amino acids. The CDR3 here is CATSREAGGTLSSPLHF. In DNA, the CDR3 is TGTGCCACCAGCAGAGAGGCAGGAGGAACTCTAAGTTCACCCCTCCACTTT.

This clonotype appeared a few times. The chain couples TRBV7-2 to TRBJ2-7; the D call may be TRBD1 or TRBD2 (6 bases each). Deletions cut 6 bases from V and 3 bases from J, with 18 bases between. Germline V gene sequence: CDR1 SGHTA, CDR2 FQGNSA. The CDR3 is made up of 15 amino acids. CDR3: CASSFSSGGNYEQYF. CDR3 DNA: TGTGCCAGCAGTTTTAGCTCCGGGGGCAACTACGAGCAGTACTTC.

This clonotype occurred a few times. The chain couples TRBV5-6 to TRBJ2-7, with TRBD2 matching 7 bases. Trimming took 4 bases from V and 4 from J; bases not matched to a gene: 8. The germline V gene encodes CDR1 SGHDT and CDR2 YYEEEE. This CDR3 contains 14 residues. CDR3 nucleotide sequence: TGTGCCAGCAGCGGATCCGGGACTACTTACGAGCAGTACTTC. It encodes CASSGSGTTYEQYF.

This chain connects TRBV6-5 to TRBJ2-2; D is uncertain. This CDR3 is 13 amino acids long. Germline CDR1 reads MNHEY; CDR2 reads SVGAGI. The V gene lost 6 bases and the J gene lost 2 bases, with 7 bases spanning the gap. CDR3 residues: CASRGFNTGELFF. The CDR3 DNA reads as TGTGCCAGCAGGGGATTCAACACCGGGGAGCTGTTTTTT.

This clonotype was counted ten times or more. This chain joins TRBV7-8 and TRBJ1-4; D gene unclear. The CDR3 sequence is 15 residues long. In germline, CDR1 is SGHVS, CDR2 FQNEAQ. Between the trimmed V and J ends, which lost 5 bases and 3 bases, there was a span of 13 bases. CDR3 sequence (DNA): TGTGCCAGCAGCCCGGCCGGGTGGGCTAATGAAAAACTGTTTTTT. It translates to CASSPAGWANEKLFF.

This clonotype appeared a few times. The V and J genes are TRBV29-1 and TRBJ1-1; D is undetermined. The germline V and J ends were trimmed by 1 base and 2 bases, with 8 bases remaining between them. The CDR3 is 13 amino acids. Germline V gene lookup returns CDR1 SQVTM and CDR2 ANQGSEA. The CDR3 DNA reads TGCAGCGTTGAAGGAGCCTCCAACACTGAAGCTTTCTTT. As protein: CSVEGASNTEAFF.

This clonotype was seen a few times. The genes are TRBV7-2 and TRBJ2-6, with D possibly TRBD1 on 5 matching bases. The CDR3 covers 17 residues. Germline V gene lookup returns CDR1 SGHTA and CDR2 FQGNSA. Trimming shortened V by 5 bases and J by 0 bases, and 14 bases separated the two germline ends. The CDR3 reads CASSTTAVSSGANVLTF. In DNA form, the CDR3 reads TGTGCCAGCAGCACGACAGCTGTAAGCTCTGGGGCCAACGTCCTGACTTTC.

This clonotype appeared many times. The chain has TRBV5-1 and TRBJ2-3; D may be TRBD1 or TRBD2 (5 bases each). The germline V gene encodes CDR1 SGHRS and CDR2 YFSETQ. Trimming cost V 6 bases and J 2 bases, with 13 bases left between them. The CDR3 has 14 amino acids. In DNA form, the CDR3 reads TGCGCCAGCACCGAGAGGGGAGACACAGATACGCAGTATTTT. As protein: CASTERGDTDTQYF.

The sample holds a few counts of this clonotype. This sequence joins TRBV12-3 or TRBV12-4 and TRBJ2-1, with 9 nucleotides matching TRBD1. V lost 5 bases and J lost 5; bases outside the gene matches: 7. CDR3 length: 15 amino acids. This CDR3 is CASSPWTGANNEQFF. In DNA, the CDR3 is TGTGCCAGCAGTCCGTGGACAGGGGCGAACAATGAGCAGTTCTTC.

At least ten counts were recorded for this clonotype. The J gene is TRBJ2-1, the V gene TRBV7-9; 10 bases align to TRBD1. The CDR3 loop spans 22 amino acids. The germline gives CDR1 SEHNR, CDR2 FQNEAQ (reference sequence). With V trimmed by 1 base and J by 4 bases, 22 bases remained unmatched. The CDR3 loop reads CASSLEGQGIRLAWRWYNEQFF. CDR3 coding DNA: TGTGCCAGCAGCTTAGAGGGACAGGGGATCAGACTAGCTTGGCGATGGTACAATGAGCAGTTCTTC.

This clonotype was detected many times. V and J are TRBV18 and TRBJ1-1; 8 bases are shared with TRBD1. The CDR3 is 15 residues long. Germline lookup yields CDR1 KGHSH and CDR2 LQKENI. With 3 bases clipped from V and 5 bases from J, the junction kept 8 bases outside the gene matches. CDR3 DNA sequence: TGTGCCAGCTCACCCGGGACAGGACAGTATACTGAAGCTTTCTTT. Amino acid sequence: CASSPGTGQYTEAFF.

This clonotype has more than one count but fewer than ten. The chain joins TRBV7-2 to TRBJ2-7, with 13 bases that match TRBD2. Germline lookup yields CDR1 SGHTA and CDR2 FQGNSA. This CDR3 region has 16 residues. V dropped 1 base and J dropped 4; count of bases not matched to a gene: 4. The CDR3 DNA is TGTGCCAGCAGCTTAGGATGGACTAGCGGGAGTTACGAGCAGTACTTC. Encoded protein: CASSLGWTSGSYEQYF.

This clonotype was counted at least ten times. The CDR3 region is CASSLDSGANVLTF. Written as DNA, the CDR3 is TGTGCCAGCTCCCTCGACTCTGGGGCCAACGTCCTGACTTTC. The V gene is TRBV18, the J gene TRBJ2-6; D gene ambiguous. This CDR3 region has 14 residues. Looked up from germline, CDR1 is KGHSH and CDR2 is LQKENI. Trimming left V 6 bases short and J 0 bases short, with 6 bases between.

This clonotype was seen repeatedly, ten times or more. The CDR3 loop reads CASSPPGTGGARGNEQFF. The CDR3 coding sequence is TGTGCCAGCAGTCCCCCCGGGACAGGGGGCGCCCGGGGCAATGAGCAGTTCTTC. The chain links TRBV12-3 or TRBV12-4 to TRBJ2-1; 12 bases line up with TRBD1. The V and J ends lost 5 bases and 6 bases, in that order; junction bases with no gene match: 14. The CDR3 has 18 amino acids.

This clonotype was recorded many times. The chain carries TRBV7-2 and TRBJ1-2; D possibly corresponds to TRBD1 (5 bases). The germline V gene encodes CDR1 SGHTA and CDR2 FQGNSA. The V and J ends lost 4 bases and 4 bases respectively, with 10 bases between them. The CDR3 sequence is 13 residues long. Here the CDR3 DNA reads TGTGCCAGCAGCTCCGACAGCCTCTATGGCTACACCTTC. It translates to CASSSDSLYGYTF.

This clonotype was counted ten times or more. CDR3 region: CSARDKGRDTEAFF. CDR3 DNA sequence: TGCAGTGCTAGAGATAAGGGCCGGGACACTGAAGCTTTCTTT. The chain links TRBV20-1 to TRBJ1-1; D is ambiguous. This CDR3 comprises 14 residues. Germline lookup yields CDR1 DFQATT and CDR2 SNEGSKA (reference sequence). Trimming left V 0 bases short and J 3 bases short, with 11 bases between.

The rearrangement uses TRBV18 and TRBJ1-3; 7 nucleotides agree with TRBD1. CDR3 length equals 14 residues. Germline V gene lookup returns CDR1 KGHSH and CDR2 LQKENI. V shed 6 bases, J shed 4 bases, and the junction held 6 bases outside the gene matches. For the CDR3, the DNA is TGTGCCAGCTCTCCAGACAGGGCCGGAAACACCATATATTTT. It specifies CASSPDRAGNTIYF.

In this sample, this clonotype turned up many times. The chain uses TRBV12-3 or TRBV12-4 and TRBJ1-2; maybe TRBD1 (5 bases). This CDR3 is built from 15 residues. The V end was cut by 2 bases, the J end by 3 bases, with 13 bases between. The CDR3 loop reads CASSLMVGADYGYTF. As DNA, the CDR3 is TGTGCCAGCAGTTTAATGGTCGGGGCAGACTATGGCTACACCTTC.

In its sample, this clonotype was seen many times. The genes are TRBV7-2 and TRBJ2-7; TRBD1 aligns across 9 bases. V was clipped by 3 bases and J by 5 bases; unmatched bases: 11. CDR3 size: 16 residues. CDR1 is SGHTA, CDR2 FQGNSA, per germline. The CDR3, as DNA: TGTGCCAGCAGCTTCCTCCGAGGACAGGGGACACACGAGCAGTACTTC. This translates into CASSFLRGQGTHEQYF.

The CDR3 loop reads CASSPGPSTDTQYF. The CDR3 region has the DNA TGTGCCAGCTCACCGGGACCGAGCACAGATACGCAGTATTTT. The V and J genes are TRBV18 and TRBJ2-3; D is tentatively TRBD1 or TRBD2 (5 bases each). V gave up 3 bases and J gave up 0 bases, with 7 bases separating them. Looked up from germline, CDR1 is KGHSH and CDR2 is LQKENI. The CDR3 consists of 14 residues.